Presented here are 23 T cell receptor beta chains from one specimen sequenced in a study of radiation and T cells in renal cell carcinoma. Time point indicated: blood 4 weeks post-SBRT, at nephrectomy. Described treatment: 15 Gy SBRT to primary tumor, nephrectomy 4 weeks later. The protocol was immunoSEQ multiplex PCR, while the TCRdb copy is restricted to in-frame clones and leaves out a portion. The sample contains about 78,000 clones, roughly nine tenths of which appear only once. The source was blood, collected from a patient whose treatment included radiotherapy and nephrectomy. These receptors all stem from a woman between 70 and 85 years old with renal cell carcinoma.

This sequence joins TRBV15 and TRBJ2-1, with D hard to call. The CDR3 spans 15 residues. V was pared by 0 bases and J by 4 bases, with 10 bases between. Germline CDR1 LNHNV, CDR2 YYDKDF (reference sequence). CDR3 amino acids: CATSRDRLLYNEQFF. The CDR3 DNA is TGTGCCACCAGCAGAGATCGCCTACTTTACAATGAGCAGTTCTTC.

The chain joins TRBV20-1 to TRBJ2-7; possibly TRBD2 for D (5 bases). CDR1 DFQATT and CDR2 SNEGSKA come from the germline V gene (reference sequence). The CDR3 consists of 11 residues. V was clipped by 7 bases and J by 1 base, with 8 bases between them. CDR3 nucleotides: TGCAGTGGGGAGCTTTCCTACGAGCAGTACTTC. As protein: CSGELSYEQYF.

The J gene is TRBJ1-2, the V gene TRBV10-3, with TRBD1 matching 7 bases. The CDR3 runs to 13 residues. Looked up from germline, CDR1 is ENHRY and CDR2 is SYGVKD. Losses at the gene ends were 6 bases for V and 8 bases for J; bases not matched to a gene: 9. CDR3 DNA: TGTGCCATCAGCCAGACAGGGTCTCGGGGCTACACCTTC. Translation gives CAISQTGSRGYTF.

The chain links TRBV7-9 to TRBJ2-4; weak D call: TRBD2 (5 bases). This CDR3 comprises 15 residues. Trimming shortened V by 2 bases and J by 0 bases, and 8 bases separated the two germline ends. Per the germline V gene, CDR1 is SEHNR and CDR2 is FQNEAQ (reference sequence). The CDR3 loop reads CASSLHGIAKNIQYF. CDR3 in DNA: TGTGCCAGCAGCTTACACGGGATAGCCAAAAACATTCAGTACTTC.

The chain is built from TRBV6-1 and TRBJ1-4, with TRBD1 as a possible D gene (6 bases). CDR1 is MNHNS, CDR2 SASEGT, per germline. Between the trimmed V and J ends, which lost 3 bases and 11 bases, there was a span of 13 bases. The CDR3 spans 13 residues. The CDR3 protein is CASSERDGGKLFF. CDR3 nucleotides: TGTGCCAGCAGTGAGAGGGACGGGGGCAAACTGTTTTTT.

The J gene is TRBJ2-1, the V gene TRBV10-3; TRBD1 might be the D (5 bases). Trimming removed 1 base from V and 0 bases from J, with 25 bases in between. This CDR3 has 21 residues. CDR1 and CDR2 from the germline V gene are ENHRY and SYGVKD. This CDR3 is CAISELGKGREKPNSYNEQFF. The CDR3 coding sequence is TGTGCCATCAGTGAGTTGGGAAAGGGCAGGGAAAAACCAAACTCCTACAATGAGCAGTTCTTC.

The chain employs TRBV30 and TRBJ1-1; D is uncertain. V was pared by 0 bases and J by 0 bases, with 5 bases between. Germline assignment: CDR1 GTSNPN and CDR2 SVGIG (reference sequence). This CDR3 spans 13 amino acids. The CDR3 here is CAWSVGMNTEAFF. For the CDR3, the DNA is TGTGCCTGGAGTGTCGGGATGAACACTGAAGCTTTCTTT.

This rearrangement joins TRBV6-5 to TRBJ2-1; tentative D call: TRBD1 (6 bases). The CDR3 covers 15 residues. Germline V gives CDR1 MNHEY, CDR2 SVGAGI. Deletions cut 5 bases from V and 4 bases from J, with 15 bases between. The DNA for the CDR3 is TGTGCCAGCAGTACCCGGGACACCCGGTACAATGAGCAGTTCTTC. It yields the protein CASSTRDTRYNEQFF.

This rearrangement joins TRBV4-1 to TRBJ2-1, with no clear D. V was cut by 2 bases and J by 2 bases, with 10 bases left in between. Germline loops: CDR1 MGHRA, CDR2 YSYEKL. This CDR3 has 15 residues. CDR3 DNA: TGCGCCAGCAGCCAATCTACGGGCGCCTACAATGAGCAGTTCTTC. Amino acids: CASSQSTGAYNEQFF.

This chain joins TRBV30 and TRBJ2-3; 8 positions match TRBD2. The J segment lost 3 bases and the V segment lost 8 bases, leaving 7 bases of the junction unmatched. The CDR3 totals 13 residues. Germline-derived CDR1 and CDR2 are GTSNPN and SVGIG (reference sequence). The CDR3 nucleotides read TGTGCCCTCGGGGGGGCCGGGACAGATACGCAGTATTTT. Amino acid sequence: CALGGAGTDTQYF.

This clone was seen just once. The rearrangement joins TRBV6-5 to TRBJ1-2, with a possible D match to TRBD1 (6 bases). In germline, CDR1 is MNHEY, CDR2 SVGAGI. The CDR3 is 12 residues long. V was trimmed by 6 bases and J by 3 bases, leaving 8 bases between them. The CDR3 sequence: CASRRTDYGYTF. CDR3 sequence (DNA): TGTGCCAGCAGACGGACAGACTATGGCTACACCTTC.

This clone was picked up one time. The J gene is TRBJ2-7, the V gene TRBV5-6; TRBD2 might be the D (5 bases). Germline loops: CDR1 SGHDT, CDR2 YYEEEE. The CDR3 consists of 14 residues. Trimming shortened V by 3 bases and J by 2 bases, and 12 bases separated the two germline ends. CDR3 amino acids: CASSSYSGTYEQYF. The CDR3 nucleotides read TGTGCCAGCAGCTCCTACTCCGGGACCTACGAGCAGTACTTC. Complete variable domain (other parts from reference TRBV5-6 and TRBJ2-7): DAGVTQSPTHLIKTRGQQVTLRCSPKSGHDTVSWYQQALGQGPQFIFQYYEEEERQRGNFPDRFSGHQFPNYSSELNVNALLLGDSALYLCASSSYSGTYEQYFGPGTRLTVT.

This sequence joins TRBV6-6 and TRBJ1-2; D gene uncertain. Trimming shortened V by 2 bases and J by 0 bases, and 10 bases separated the two germline ends. The CDR3 contains 15 residues. Per the germline V gene, CDR1 is MNHNY and CDR2 is SVGAGI (reference sequence). This CDR3 reads CASSYGSPTNYGYTF. In DNA form, the CDR3 reads TGTGCCAGCAGTTACGGCTCGCCAACTAACTATGGCTACACCTTC.

This chain links TRBV15 with TRBJ1-2, with D possibly TRBD1 on 5 matching bases. Trimming pared 0 bases from V and 8 bases from J, leaving 19 bases between. Germline loops: CDR1 LNHNV, CDR2 YYDKDF (reference sequence). The CDR3 sequence is 16 residues long. CDR3 coding DNA: TGTGCCACCAGCAGAGAGGCAGGGACGATTTCGGGAGGCTACACCTTC. This sequence encodes CATSREAGTISGGYTF.

The V and J genes are TRBV5-4 and TRBJ2-7; the D is unclear. V gave up 0 bases and J gave up 2 bases, with 6 bases separating them. This CDR3 is built from 13 residues. CDR1 and CDR2 (germline): SGHNT, YYREEE (reference sequence). The CDR3 loop is CASSLGSTYEQYF. The CDR3 DNA reads as TGTGCCAGCAGCTTGGGATCTACCTACGAGCAGTACTTC.

The rearrangement uses TRBV7-9 and TRBJ1-2, with 9 bases that match TRBD1. CDR3 length: 15 amino acids. The junction had 5 bases not matched to a gene; V was cut back by 1 base and J by 5 bases. CDR1 SEHNR and CDR2 FQNEAQ come from the germline V gene (reference sequence). The CDR3 is CASSLVQGAGYGYTF. The CDR3 nucleotides are TGTGCCAGCAGCTTAGTACAGGGGGCAGGATATGGCTACACCTTC.

In this sample, this clone turned up once. The rearrangement joins TRBV9 to TRBJ2-3; 8 nucleotides line up with TRBD2. This CDR3 has 15 amino acids. Germline V gene sequence: CDR1 SGDLS, CDR2 YYNGEE. After removal of 1 base from V and 3 bases from J, the junction contained 4 bases not matched to a gene. DNA of the CDR3: TGTGCCAGCAGCGTAACGGGGGGGTTAACAGATACGCAGTATTTT. It translates to CASSVTGGLTDTQYF.

A note on this clone: Within the sample, other DNA sequences also encode this same CDR3. The V call is TRBV19, the J call TRBJ2-6; weak D call: TRBD2 (5 bases). The germline CDR1 and CDR2 sequences are LNHDA and SQIVND (reference sequence). The V end was cut by 3 bases, the J end by 1 base, with 7 bases between. This CDR3 region has 15 residues. CDR3 region: CASSIPGSGANVLTF. CDR3 sequence (DNA): TGTGCCAGTAGTATCCCGGGATCTGGGGCCAACGTCCTGACTTTC.

The chain combines TRBV19 with TRBJ1-1; the match to TRBD1 covers 7 bases. Trimming took 1 base from V and 0 from J; bases not matched to a gene: 5. The CDR3 length is 16 residues. Germline V CDR1 and CDR2: LNHDA, SQIVND (reference sequence). In DNA form, the CDR3 reads TGTGCCAGTAGTATAGGGGGGACAGTTATGAACACTGAAGCTTTCTTT. Translation: CASSIGGTVMNTEAFF.

The V call is TRBV9, the J call TRBJ1-2; TRBD1 agrees at 7 bases. The V and J ends lost 3 bases and 6 bases, in that order; junction bases with no gene match: 20. The CDR3 covers 18 residues. Looked up from germline, CDR1 is SGDLS and CDR2 is YYNGEE. The CDR3 region is CASSALPGTALVDHGYTF. Written as DNA, the CDR3 is TGTGCCAGCAGCGCCCTCCCCGGGACAGCCCTCGTCGACCATGGCTACACCTTC.

V usage is TRBV19 and J usage is TRBJ2-7; TRBD2 matches 11 bases. The germline gives CDR1 LNHDA, CDR2 SQIVND (reference sequence). This CDR3 comprises 16 residues. The J segment lost 2 bases and the V segment lost 5 bases, leaving 8 bases of the junction unmatched. The CDR3: CASSRTASGGTYEQYF. In nucleotides, the CDR3 is TGTGCCAGTAGTCGCACCGCTAGCGGGGGGACCTACGAGCAGTACTTC. Together with reference TRBV19 and TRBJ2-7, the CDR3 gives the full variable domain: DGGITQSPKYLFRKEGQNVTLSCEQNLNHDAMYWYRQDPGQGLRLIYYSQIVNDFQKGDIAEGYSVSREKKESFPLTVTSAQKNPTAFYLCASSRTASGGTYEQYFGPGTRLTVT.

CDR3 in DNA: TGTGCCAGCAGCAAAGCGGCCAGCTATTTGACTGGCTACACCTTC. Translation: CASSKAASYLTGYTF. The rearrangement joins TRBV21-1 to TRBJ1-2. TRBV21-1 is marked as a pseudogene. The CDR3 is 15 residues long.

This chain joins TRBV19 and TRBJ1-1; weak D call: TRBD1 (6 bases). CDR1 and CDR2 from the germline V gene are LNHDA and SQIVND (reference sequence). CDR3 length: 14 residues. V lost 11 bases and J lost 2, with 18 bases in between. CDR3 amino acids: CASQRGTLNTEAFF. DNA for the CDR3: TGTGCCTCCCAGCGGGGGACACTTAACACTGAAGCTTTCTTT.